This T cell receptor (beta chain) is from a study of identifying expanded T cells in peripheral blood. Study outcomes and limitations: Variance in clone template counts between approximately two-week samples significantly increased with total template count across all healthy donors. Differentially abundant clones: roughly 1.2 between replicates, 15 to 17 at around 15 days, less than 20 at four.

Clones were read by immunoSEQ multiplex PCR, and TCRdb kept only the in-frame ones, dropping some. Of 70,000 to 95,000 clones listed, about 88% are singletons. Collection occurred without any documented infections or immune events in donors. Germline V gene sequence: CDR1 LGHNA, CDR2 YNFKEQ. This CDR3 has 17 amino acids. V was shortened by 1 base and J by 4 bases, with 17 bases between the two germline ends. This clone rates as medium-sized. Antigen: not known. Sequencing was performed on blood. V is TRBV4-2 and J is TRBJ1-3, with D unclear. This receptor was obtained from a person aged 18-69 years in good health. CDR3 sequence: CASSQATVGVGGNTIYF. CDR3 bases: TGTGCCAGCAGCCAAGCGACTGTCGGGGTAGGAGGAAACACCATATATTTT.